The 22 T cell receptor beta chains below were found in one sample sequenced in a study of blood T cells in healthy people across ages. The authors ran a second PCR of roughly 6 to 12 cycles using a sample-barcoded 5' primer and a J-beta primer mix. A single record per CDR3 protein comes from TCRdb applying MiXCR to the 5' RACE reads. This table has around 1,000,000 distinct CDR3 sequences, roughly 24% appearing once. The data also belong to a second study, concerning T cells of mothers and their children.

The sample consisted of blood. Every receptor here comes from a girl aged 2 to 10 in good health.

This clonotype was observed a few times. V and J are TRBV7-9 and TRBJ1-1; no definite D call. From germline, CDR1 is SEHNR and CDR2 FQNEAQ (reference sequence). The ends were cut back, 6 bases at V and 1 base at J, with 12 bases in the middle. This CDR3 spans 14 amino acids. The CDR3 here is CASRELWSNTEAFF. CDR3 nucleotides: TGTGCCAGCAGGGAGTTATGGTCGAACACTGAAGCTTTCTTT.

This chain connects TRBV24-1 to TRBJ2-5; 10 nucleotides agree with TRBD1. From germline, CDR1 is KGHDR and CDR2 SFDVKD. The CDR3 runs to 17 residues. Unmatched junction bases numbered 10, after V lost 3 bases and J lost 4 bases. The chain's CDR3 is CATSDPSGTGARETQYF. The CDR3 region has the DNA TGTGCCACCAGTGATCCATCCGGGACAGGGGCCCGAGAGACCCAGTACTTC.

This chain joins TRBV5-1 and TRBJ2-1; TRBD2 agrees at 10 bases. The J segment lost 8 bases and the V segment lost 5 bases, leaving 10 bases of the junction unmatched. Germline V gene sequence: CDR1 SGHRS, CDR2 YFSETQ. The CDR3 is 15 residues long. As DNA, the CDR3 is TGCGCCAGCAGACCCCTAGCGGGAGTTTTGGATGAGCAGTTCTTC. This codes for CASRPLAGVLDEQFF.

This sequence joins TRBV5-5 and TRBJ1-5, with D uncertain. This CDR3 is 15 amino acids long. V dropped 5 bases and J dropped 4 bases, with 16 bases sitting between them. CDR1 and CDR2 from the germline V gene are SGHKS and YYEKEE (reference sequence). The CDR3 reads CASSYVAAVNQPQHF. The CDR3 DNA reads TGTGCCAGCAGTTATGTGGCAGCCGTAAATCAGCCCCAGCATTTT.

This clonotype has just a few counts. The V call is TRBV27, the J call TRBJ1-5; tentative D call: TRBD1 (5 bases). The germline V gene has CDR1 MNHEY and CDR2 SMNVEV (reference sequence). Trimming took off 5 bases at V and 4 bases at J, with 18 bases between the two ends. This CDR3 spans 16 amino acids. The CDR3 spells CASSPRGEEGNQPQHF. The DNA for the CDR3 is TGTGCCAGCAGTCCCCGAGGGGAAGAAGGAAATCAGCCCCAGCATTTT.

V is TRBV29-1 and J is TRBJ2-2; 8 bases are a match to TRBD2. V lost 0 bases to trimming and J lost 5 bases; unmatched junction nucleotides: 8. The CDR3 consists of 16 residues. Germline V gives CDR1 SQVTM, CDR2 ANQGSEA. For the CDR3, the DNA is TGCAGCGTTGAAGATGGTAGCGGGGTACAGACCGGGGAGCTGTTTTTT. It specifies CSVEDGSGVQTGELFF.

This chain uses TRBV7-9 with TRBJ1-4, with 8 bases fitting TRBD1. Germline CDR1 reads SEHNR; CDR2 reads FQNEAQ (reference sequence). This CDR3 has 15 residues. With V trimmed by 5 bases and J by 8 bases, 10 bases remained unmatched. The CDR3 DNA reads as TGTGCCAGCAGCGACCAGACAGGGGCGGAGGAAAAACTGTTTTTT. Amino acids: CASSDQTGAEEKLFF.

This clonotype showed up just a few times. The CDR3 spells CSATRYGYTF. CDR3 DNA: TGCAGTGCTACACGCTATGGCTACACCTTC. V gene TRBV20-1 combines with J gene TRBJ1-2; no clear D gene. The CDR3 covers 10 residues. Germline V gene lookup returns CDR1 DFQATT and CDR2 SNEGSKA (reference sequence). V lost 4 bases, J lost 4 bases, and 4 bases lay in between.

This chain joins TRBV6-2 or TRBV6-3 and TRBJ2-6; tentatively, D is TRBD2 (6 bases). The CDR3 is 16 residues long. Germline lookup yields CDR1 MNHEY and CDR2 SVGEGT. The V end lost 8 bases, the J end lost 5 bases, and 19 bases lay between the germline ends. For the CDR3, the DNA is TGTGCCAGCTCTAGTGAAGGCCGGGGGAGGGCCAACGTCCTGACTTTC. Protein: CASSSEGRGRANVLTF.

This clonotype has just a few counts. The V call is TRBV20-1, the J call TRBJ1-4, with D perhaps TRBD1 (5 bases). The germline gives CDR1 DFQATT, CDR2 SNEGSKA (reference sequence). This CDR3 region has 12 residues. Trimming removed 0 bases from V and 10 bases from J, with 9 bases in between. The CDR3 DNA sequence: TGCAGTGCTAGAGATCAGGGAGGAAAACTGTTTTTT. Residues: CSARDQGGKLFF.

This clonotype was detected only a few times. CDR3 region: CASSLSPPEVRGGQTQYF. CDR3 sequence (DNA): TGTGCCAGCAGTTTATCCCCGCCCGAAGTCCGGGGGGGGCAGACCCAGTACTTC. This chain links TRBV28 with TRBJ2-5; 8 positions match TRBD2. The CDR3 is made up of 18 amino acids. The ends lost 1 base at V and 6 bases at J; junction bases unmatched: 16. CDR1 and CDR2 from the germline V gene are MDHEN and SYDVKM.

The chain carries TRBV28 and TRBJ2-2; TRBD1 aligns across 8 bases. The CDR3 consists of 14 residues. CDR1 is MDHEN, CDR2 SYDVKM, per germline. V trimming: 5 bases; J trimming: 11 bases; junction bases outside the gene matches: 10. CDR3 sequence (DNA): TGTGCCAGCAGTCGAGACAGGGGAGGAAGCGAGCTGTTTTTT. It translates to CASSRDRGGSELFF.

CDR3 nucleotide sequence: TGTGCCAGCAGTTCAACAGAAAACCTCTACGAGCAGTACTTC. Translating it yields CASSSTENLYEQYF. The chain couples TRBV7-9 to TRBJ2-7; D ambiguous. The CDR3 loop spans 14 amino acids. Per germline, CDR1 SEHNR and CDR2 FQNEAQ (reference sequence). V was clipped by 6 bases and J by 3 bases, with 15 bases between them.

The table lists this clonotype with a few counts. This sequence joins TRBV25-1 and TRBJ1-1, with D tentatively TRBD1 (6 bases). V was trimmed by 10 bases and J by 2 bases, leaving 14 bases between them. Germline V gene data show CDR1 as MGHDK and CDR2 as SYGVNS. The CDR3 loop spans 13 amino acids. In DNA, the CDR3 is TGTGCCATAACAGGGAGGGTTAACACTGAAGCTTTCTTT. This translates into CAITGRVNTEAFF.

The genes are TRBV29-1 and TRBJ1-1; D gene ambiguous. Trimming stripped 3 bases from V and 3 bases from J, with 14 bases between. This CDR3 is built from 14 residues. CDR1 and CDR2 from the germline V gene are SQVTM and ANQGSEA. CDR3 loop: CSVELTRRDTEAFF. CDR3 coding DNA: TGCAGCGTTGAGTTGACCCGGCGGGACACTGAAGCTTTCTTT.

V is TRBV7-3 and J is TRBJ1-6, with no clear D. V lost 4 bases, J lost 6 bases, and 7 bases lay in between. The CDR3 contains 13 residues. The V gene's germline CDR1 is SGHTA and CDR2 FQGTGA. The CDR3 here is CASSSGFNSPLHF. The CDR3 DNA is TGTGCCAGCAGCTCGGGGTTTAATTCACCCCTCCACTTT.

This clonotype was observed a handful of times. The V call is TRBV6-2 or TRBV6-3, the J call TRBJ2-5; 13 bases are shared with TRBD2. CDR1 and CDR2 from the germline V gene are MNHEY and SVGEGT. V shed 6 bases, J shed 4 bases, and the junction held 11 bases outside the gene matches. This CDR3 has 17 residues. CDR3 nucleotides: TGTGCCAGCAGACGAAGGACTAGCGGGAGTCTCGGAGAGACCCAGTACTTC. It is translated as CASRRRTSGSLGETQYF.

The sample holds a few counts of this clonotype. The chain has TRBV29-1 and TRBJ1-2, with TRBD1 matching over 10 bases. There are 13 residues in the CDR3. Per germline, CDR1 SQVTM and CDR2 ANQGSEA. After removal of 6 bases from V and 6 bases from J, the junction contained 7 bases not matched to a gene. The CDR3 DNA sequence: TGCAGCGTGATTAGGGACAGGGGTGATGGCTACACCTTC. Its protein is CSVIRDRGDGYTF.

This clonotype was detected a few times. The CDR3 spells CASSLDLLAGDTDTQYF. The CDR3 DNA reads as TGTGCCAGCAGCTTAGATTTACTAGCGGGGGACACAGATACGCAGTATTTT. The V gene is TRBV11-2, the J gene TRBJ2-3, with 11 bases identical to TRBD2. Per the germline V gene, CDR1 is SGHAT and CDR2 is FQNNGV. This CDR3 region has 17 residues. V was clipped by 0 bases and J by 2 bases; unmatched bases: 4.

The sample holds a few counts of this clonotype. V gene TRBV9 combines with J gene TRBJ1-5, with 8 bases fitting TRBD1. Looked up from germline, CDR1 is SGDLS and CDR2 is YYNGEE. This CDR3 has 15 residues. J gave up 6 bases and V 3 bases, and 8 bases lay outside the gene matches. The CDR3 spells CASSAEDRVGQPQHF. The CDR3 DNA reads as TGTGCCAGCAGCGCGGAGGACAGGGTAGGTCAGCCCCAGCATTTT. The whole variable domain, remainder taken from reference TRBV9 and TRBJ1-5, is DSGVTQTPKHLITATGQRVTLRCSPRSGDLSVYWYQQSLDQGLQFLIQYYNGEERAKGNILERFSAQQFPDLHSELNLSSLELGDSALYFCASSAEDRVGQPQHFGDGTRLSIL.

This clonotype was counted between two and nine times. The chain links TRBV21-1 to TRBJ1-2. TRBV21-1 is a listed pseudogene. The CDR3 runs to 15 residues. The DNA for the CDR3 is TGTGCCAGCAGCTTGAAAGACACCCTCAACTATGGCTACACCTTC. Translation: CASSLKDTLNYGYTF.

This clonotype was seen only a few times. The CDR3 region has the DNA TGTGCCAGCAGCTTGGCAGGGGGGCAAACAGATACGCAGTATTTT. Translated: CASSLAGGQTDTQYF. The V call is TRBV7-3, the J call TRBJ2-3; weak D call: TRBD1 (7 bases). The CDR3 runs to 15 residues. Germline values: CDR1 SGHTA, CDR2 FQGTGA. V lost 3 bases to trimming and J lost 3 bases, with 13 bases between them.